Only a few counts were recorded for the clone carrying this TCR beta chain. What it binds is unknown. The data stem from a study of T cell repertoires in cytomegalovirus infection. Study in general: Well-studied HLA-B-restricted CMV epitopes were used in the study alongside recently identified HLA-C-restricted ones.

CDR3 length: 17 residues. CDR1 and CDR2 (germline): ENHRY, SYGVKD. After removal of 3 bases from V and 5 bases from J, the junction contained 8 bases not matched to a gene. TCRdb fed the reads into MiXCR, producing one record per CDR3 protein. The sample lists around 100,000 distinct CDR3 sequences; roughly 41% were seen once. Study-wide results and caveats: CMV carriers having the relevant HLA were flagged by cumulative public TCR beta family frequency. Within the response measured ex vivo, HLA-C-restricted CMV-specific TCR beta clonotypes were dominant.

The rearrangement uses TRBV10-3 and TRBJ1-6; 9 nucleotides line up with TRBD1. This specimen was CD8+ T cells from cultured PBMCs, taken from culture after CMV antigen stimulation. This sequence originates from a human donor in good health (CMV status not recorded). Some clones in this sample may be carry-over from other donors' samples. The CDR3 region is CAISDPTGGFNNSPLHF. CDR3 DNA: TGTGCCATCAGTGACCCGACAGGGGGGTTTAATAATTCACCCCTCCACTTT.